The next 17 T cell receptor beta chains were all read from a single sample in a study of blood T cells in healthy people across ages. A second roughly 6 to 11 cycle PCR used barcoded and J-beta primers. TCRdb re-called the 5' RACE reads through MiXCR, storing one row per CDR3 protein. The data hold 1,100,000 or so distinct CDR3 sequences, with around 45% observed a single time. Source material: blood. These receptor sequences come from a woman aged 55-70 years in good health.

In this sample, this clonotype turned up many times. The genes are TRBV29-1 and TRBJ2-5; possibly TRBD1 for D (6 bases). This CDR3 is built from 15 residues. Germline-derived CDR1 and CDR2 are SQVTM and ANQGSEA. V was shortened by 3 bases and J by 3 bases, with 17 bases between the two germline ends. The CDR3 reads CSVDGVRGIEETQYF. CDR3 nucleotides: TGCAGCGTTGATGGCGTCAGGGGAATCGAAGAGACCCAGTACTTC. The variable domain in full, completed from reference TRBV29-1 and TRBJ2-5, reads SAVISQKPSRDICQRGTSLTIQCQVDSQVTMMFWYRQQPGQSLTLIATANQGSEATYESGFVIDKFPISRPNLTFSTLTVSNMSPEDSSIYLCSVDGVRGIEETQYFGPGTRLLVL.

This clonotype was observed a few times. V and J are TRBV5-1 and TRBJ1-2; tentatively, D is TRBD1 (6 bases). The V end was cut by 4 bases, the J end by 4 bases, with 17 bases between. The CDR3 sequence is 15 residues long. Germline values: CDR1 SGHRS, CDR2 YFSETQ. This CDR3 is CASSPDIGQPYGYTF. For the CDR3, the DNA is TGCGCCAGCAGCCCTGACATCGGACAGCCCTATGGCTACACCTTC.

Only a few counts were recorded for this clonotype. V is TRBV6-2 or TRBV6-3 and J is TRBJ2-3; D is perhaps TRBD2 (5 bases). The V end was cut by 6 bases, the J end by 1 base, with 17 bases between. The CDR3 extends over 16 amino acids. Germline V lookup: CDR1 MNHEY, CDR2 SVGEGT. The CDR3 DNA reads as TGTGCCAGCAGGCCACGATTGGACTCCCGCACAGATACGCAGTATTTT. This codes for CASRPRLDSRTDTQYF.

The CDR3, as DNA: TGTGCCAGCAGCCAAGATATGCGGACTAGCGGCTCCTACAATGAGCAGTACTTC. Its translation is CASSQDMRTSGSYNEQYF. V and J are TRBV4-2 and TRBJ2-1, with 10 nucleotides matching TRBD2. The end of the DNA fits TRBJ2-7 better, so the J call may be wrong. Germline CDR1 is LGHNA and CDR2 is YNFKEQ. The CDR3 covers 18 residues.

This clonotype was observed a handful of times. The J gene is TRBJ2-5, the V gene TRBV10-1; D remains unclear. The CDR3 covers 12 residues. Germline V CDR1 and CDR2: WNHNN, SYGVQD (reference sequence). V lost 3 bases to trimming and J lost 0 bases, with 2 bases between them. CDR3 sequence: CASSDYQETQYF. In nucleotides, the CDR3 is TGCGCCAGCAGTGATTACCAAGAGACCCAGTACTTC.

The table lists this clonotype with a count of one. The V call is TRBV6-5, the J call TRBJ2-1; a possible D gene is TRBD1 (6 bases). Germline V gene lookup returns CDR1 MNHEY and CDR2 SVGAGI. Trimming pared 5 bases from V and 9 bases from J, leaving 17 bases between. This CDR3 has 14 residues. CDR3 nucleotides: TGTGCCAGCAGTGATATTATTCGAGGGGGTGAGCAGTTCTTC. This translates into CASSDIIRGGEQFF.

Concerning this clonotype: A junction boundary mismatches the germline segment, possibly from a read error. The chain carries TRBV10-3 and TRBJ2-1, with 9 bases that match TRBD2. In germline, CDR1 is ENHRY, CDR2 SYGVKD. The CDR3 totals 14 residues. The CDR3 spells CAIGDSGSLNEQFF. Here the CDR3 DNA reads TGTGCCATCGGTGATAGCGGGAGTCTCAATGAGCAGTTCTTC.

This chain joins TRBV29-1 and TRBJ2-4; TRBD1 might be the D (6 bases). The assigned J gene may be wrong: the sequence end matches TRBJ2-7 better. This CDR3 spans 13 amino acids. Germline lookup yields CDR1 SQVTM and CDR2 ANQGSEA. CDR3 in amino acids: CSVGGRRVYEQYF. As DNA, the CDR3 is TGCAGCGTTGGGGGGCGCCGCGTCTACGAGCAGTACTTC.

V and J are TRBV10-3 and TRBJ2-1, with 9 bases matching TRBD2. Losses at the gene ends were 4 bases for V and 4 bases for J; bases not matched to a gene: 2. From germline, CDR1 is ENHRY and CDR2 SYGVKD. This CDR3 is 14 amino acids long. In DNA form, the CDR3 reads TGTGCCATCAGTGGGCTAGCGGGATACAATGAGCAGTTCTTC. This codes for CAISGLAGYNEQFF.

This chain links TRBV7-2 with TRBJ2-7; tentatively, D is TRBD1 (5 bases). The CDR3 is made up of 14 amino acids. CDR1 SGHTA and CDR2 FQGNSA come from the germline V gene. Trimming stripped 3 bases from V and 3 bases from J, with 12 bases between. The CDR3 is CASSLTDGVYEQYF. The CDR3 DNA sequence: TGTGCCAGCAGCTTGACAGATGGTGTCTACGAGCAGTACTTC. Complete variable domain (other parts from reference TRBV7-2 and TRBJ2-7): GAGVSQSPSNKVTEKGKDVELRCDPISGHTALYWYRQSLGQGLEFLIYFQGNSAPDKSGLPSDRFSAERTGGSVSTLTIQRTQQEDSAVYLCASSLTDGVYEQYFGPGTRLTVT.

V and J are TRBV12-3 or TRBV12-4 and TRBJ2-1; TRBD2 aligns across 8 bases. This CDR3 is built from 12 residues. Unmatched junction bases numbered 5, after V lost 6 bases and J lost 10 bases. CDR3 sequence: CASSDSGAEQFF. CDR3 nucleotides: TGTGCCAGCAGCGATAGCGGGGCAGAGCAGTTCTTC.

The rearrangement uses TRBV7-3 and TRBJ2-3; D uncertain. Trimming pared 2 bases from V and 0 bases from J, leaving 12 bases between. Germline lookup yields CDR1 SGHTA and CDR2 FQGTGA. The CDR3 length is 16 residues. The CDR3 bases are TGTGCCAGCAGCTTACTAGACCCGAGGAGCACAGATACGCAGTATTTT. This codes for CASSLLDPRSTDTQYF.

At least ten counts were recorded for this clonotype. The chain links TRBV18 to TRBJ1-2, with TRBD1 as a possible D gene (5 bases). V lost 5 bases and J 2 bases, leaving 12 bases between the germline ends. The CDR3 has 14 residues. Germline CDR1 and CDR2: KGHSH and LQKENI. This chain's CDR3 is CASSASGRNYGYTF. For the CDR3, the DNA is TGTGCCAGCTCAGCCTCGGGGCGGAACTATGGCTACACCTTC.

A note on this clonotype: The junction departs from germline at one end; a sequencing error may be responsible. This CDR3 reads CANSLMSGLYYEQYF. The CDR3, as DNA: TGTGCCAACAGCTTAATGAGCGGACTCTACTACGAGCAGTACTTC. The chain has TRBV7-2 and TRBJ2-7; D is perhaps TRBD2 (5 bases). Germline V gene lookup returns CDR1 SGHTA and CDR2 FQGNSA. The CDR3 is made up of 15 amino acids.

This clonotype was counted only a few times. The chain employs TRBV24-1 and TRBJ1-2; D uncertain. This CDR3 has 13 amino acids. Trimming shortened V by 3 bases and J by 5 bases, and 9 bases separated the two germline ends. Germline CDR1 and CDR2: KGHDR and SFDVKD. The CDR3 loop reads CATSDTGFYGYTF. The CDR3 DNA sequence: TGTGCCACCAGTGATACGGGGTTTTATGGCTACACCTTC.

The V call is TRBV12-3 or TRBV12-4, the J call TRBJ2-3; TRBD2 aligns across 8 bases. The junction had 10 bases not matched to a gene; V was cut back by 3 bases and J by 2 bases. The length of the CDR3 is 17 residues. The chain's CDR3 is CASSFREAGEVTDTQYF. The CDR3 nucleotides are TGTGCCAGCAGTTTTCGGGAAGCGGGAGAGGTCACAGATACGCAGTATTTT.

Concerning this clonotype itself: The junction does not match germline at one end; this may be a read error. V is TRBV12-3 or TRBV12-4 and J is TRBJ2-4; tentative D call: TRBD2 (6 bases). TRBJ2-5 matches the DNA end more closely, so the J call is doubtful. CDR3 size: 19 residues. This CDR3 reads CASTPRELLATRYQGTQYF. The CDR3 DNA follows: TGTGCCAGCACCCCACGGGAGCTTCTAGCGACTCGGTACCAAGGGACCCAGTACTTC.